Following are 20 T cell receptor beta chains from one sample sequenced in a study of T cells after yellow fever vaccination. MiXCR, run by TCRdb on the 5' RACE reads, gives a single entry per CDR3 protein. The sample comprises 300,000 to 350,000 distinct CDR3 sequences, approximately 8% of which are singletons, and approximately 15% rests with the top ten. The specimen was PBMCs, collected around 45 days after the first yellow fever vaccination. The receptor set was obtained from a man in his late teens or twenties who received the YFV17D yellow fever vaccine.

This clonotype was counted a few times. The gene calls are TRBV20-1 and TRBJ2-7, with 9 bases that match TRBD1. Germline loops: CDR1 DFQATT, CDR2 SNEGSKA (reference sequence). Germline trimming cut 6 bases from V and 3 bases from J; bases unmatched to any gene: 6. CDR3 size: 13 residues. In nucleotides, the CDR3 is TGCAGTGCGATTCCGGGACAGGGCTACGAGCAGTACGTC. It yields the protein CSAIPGQGYEQYV.

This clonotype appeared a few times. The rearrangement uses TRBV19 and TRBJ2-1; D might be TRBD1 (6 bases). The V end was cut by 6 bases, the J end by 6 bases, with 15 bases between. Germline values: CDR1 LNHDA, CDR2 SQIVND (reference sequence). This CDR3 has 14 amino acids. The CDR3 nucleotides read TGTGCCAGTAGGGATATACAGGGTAGCAATGAGCAGTTCTTC. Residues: CASRDIQGSNEQFF.

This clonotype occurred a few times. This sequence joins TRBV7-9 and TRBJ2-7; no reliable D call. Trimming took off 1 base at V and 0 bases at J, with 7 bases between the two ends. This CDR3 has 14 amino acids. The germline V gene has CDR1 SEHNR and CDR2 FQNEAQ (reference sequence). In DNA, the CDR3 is TGTGCCAGCAGCTTAGGTCCGAACTCCTACGAGCAGTACTTC. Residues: CASSLGPNSYEQYF. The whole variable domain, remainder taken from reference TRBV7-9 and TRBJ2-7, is DTGVSQNPRHKITKRGQNVTFRCDPISEHNRLYWYRQTLGQGPEFLTYFQNEAQLEKSRLLSDRFSAERPKGSFSTLEIQRTEQGDSAMYLCASSLGPNSYEQYFGPGTRLTVT.

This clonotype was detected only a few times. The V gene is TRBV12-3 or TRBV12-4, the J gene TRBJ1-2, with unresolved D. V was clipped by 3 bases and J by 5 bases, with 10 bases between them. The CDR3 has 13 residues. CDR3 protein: CASSFGVGYGYTF. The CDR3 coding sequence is TGTGCCAGCAGTTTTGGGGTAGGGTATGGCTACACCTTC.

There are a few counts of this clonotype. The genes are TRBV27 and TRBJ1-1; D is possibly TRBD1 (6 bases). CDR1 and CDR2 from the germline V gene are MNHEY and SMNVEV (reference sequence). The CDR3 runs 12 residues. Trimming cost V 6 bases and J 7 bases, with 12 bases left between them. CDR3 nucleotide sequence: TGTGCCAGCAGCTCGGGACACGGTGAAGCTTTCTTT. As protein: CASSSGHGEAFF.

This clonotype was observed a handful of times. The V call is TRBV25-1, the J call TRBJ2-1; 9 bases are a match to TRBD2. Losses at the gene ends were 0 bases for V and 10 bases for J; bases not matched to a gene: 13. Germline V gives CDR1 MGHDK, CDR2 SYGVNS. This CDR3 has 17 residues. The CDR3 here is CASSEYAAGGGAEEQFF. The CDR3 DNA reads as TGTGCCAGCAGTGAATATGCTGCCGGCGGGGGGGCCGAGGAGCAGTTCTTC.

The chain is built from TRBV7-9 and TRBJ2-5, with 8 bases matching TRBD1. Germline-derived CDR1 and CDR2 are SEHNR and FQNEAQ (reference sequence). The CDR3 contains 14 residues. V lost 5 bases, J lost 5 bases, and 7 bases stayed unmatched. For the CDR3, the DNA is TGTGCCAGCAGCCCTCAGGGGGCAGGGGAGACCCAGTACTTC. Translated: CASSPQGAGETQYF.

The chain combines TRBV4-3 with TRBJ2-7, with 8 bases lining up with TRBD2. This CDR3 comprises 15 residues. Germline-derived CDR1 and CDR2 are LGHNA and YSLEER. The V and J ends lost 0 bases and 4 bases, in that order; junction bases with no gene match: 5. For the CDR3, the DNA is TGCGCCAGCAGCCAAGATGTTTCGGGGGGGTACGAGCAGTACGTC. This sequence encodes CASSQDVSGGYEQYV.

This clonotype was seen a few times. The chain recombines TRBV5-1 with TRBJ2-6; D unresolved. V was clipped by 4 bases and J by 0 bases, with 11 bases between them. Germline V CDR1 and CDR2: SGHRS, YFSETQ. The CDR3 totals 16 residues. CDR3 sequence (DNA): TGCGCCAGCAGCGAGGAACCGATCTCTGGGGCCAACGTCCTGACTTTC. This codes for CASSEEPISGANVLTF.

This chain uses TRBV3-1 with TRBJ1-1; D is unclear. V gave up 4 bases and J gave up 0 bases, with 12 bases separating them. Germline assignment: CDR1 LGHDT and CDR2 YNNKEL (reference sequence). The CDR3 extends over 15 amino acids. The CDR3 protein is CASSLMEGMNTEAFF. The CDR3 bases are TGTGCCAGCAGCCTTATGGAAGGGATGAACACTGAAGCTTTCTTT.

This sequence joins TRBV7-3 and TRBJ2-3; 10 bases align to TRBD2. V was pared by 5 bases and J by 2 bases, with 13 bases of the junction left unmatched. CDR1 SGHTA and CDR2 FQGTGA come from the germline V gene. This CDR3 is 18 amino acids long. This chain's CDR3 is CASSRTRSGGALTDTQYF. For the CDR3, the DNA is TGTGCCAGCAGCCGCACTAGAAGCGGGGGGGCCCTCACAGATACGCAGTATTTT.

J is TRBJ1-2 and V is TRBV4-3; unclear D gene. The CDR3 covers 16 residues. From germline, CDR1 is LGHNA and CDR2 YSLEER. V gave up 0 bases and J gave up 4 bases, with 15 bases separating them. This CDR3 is CASSQDPGGNSYGYTF. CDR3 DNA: TGCGCCAGCAGCCAAGATCCAGGCGGGAACTCCTATGGCTACACCTTC.

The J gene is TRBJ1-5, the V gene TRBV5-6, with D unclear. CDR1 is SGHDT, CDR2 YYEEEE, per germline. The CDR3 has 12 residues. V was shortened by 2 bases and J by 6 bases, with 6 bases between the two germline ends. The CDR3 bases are TGTGCCAGCAGCTTACTGAGTCAGCCCCAGCATTTT. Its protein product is CASSLLSQPQHF.

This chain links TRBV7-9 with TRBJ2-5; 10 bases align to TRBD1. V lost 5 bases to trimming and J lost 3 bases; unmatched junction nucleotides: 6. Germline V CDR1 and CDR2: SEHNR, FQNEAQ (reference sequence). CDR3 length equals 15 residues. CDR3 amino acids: CASSRETGGKETQYF. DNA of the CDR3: TGTGCCAGCAGCCGAGAGACAGGGGGCAAAGAGACCCAGTACTTC.

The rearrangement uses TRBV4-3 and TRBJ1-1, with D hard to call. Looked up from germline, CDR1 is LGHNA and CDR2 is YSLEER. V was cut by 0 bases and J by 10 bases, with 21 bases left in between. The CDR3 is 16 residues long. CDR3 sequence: CASSQDALGQTDRAFF. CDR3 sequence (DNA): TGCGCCAGCAGCCAAGATGCGCTAGGGCAGACGGATAGAGCTTTCTTT.

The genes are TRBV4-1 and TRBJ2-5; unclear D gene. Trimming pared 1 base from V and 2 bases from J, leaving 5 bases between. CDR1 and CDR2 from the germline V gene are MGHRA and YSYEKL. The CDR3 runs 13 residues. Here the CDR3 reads CASSQVGQETQYF. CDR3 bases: TGCGCCAGCAGCCAAGTAGGACAAGAGACCCAGTACTTC.

CDR3 sequence reads: CSARFLRAEGKMDEQFF. The CDR3 DNA reads TGCAGTGCTAGGTTTCTGCGGGCGGAGGGGAAAATGGATGAGCAGTTCTTC. V usage is TRBV20-1 and J usage is TRBJ2-1; perhaps TRBD2 as D (6 bases). Germline-derived CDR1 and CDR2 are DFQATT and SNEGSKA (reference sequence). This CDR3 comprises 17 residues. Trimming stripped 3 bases from V and 8 bases from J, with 26 bases between.

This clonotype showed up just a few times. CDR3 sequence reads: CSVEAGIGVDEQYF. The CDR3 DNA is TGCAGTGTCGAGGCCGGGATAGGTGTGGACGAGCAGTACTTC. V usage is TRBV20-1 and J usage is TRBJ2-7; a weak D match, TRBD2 (5 bases). Germline CDR1 is DFQATT and CDR2 is SNEGSKA (reference sequence). V was shortened by 7 bases and J by 5 bases, with 21 bases between the two germline ends. This CDR3 spans 14 amino acids.

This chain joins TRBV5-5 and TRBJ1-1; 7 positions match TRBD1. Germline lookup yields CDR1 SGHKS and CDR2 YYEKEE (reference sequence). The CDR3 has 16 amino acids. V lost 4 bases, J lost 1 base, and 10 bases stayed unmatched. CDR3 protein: CASSPTGEWRNTEAFF. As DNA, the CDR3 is TGTGCCAGCAGCCCAACAGGGGAGTGGAGGAACACTGAAGCTTTCTTT.

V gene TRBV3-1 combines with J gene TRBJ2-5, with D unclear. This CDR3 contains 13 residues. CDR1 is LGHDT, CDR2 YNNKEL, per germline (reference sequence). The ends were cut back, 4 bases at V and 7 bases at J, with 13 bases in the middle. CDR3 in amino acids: CASSLARPGTQYF. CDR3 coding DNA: TGTGCCAGCAGCCTTGCCCGCCCCGGGACCCAGTACTTC.